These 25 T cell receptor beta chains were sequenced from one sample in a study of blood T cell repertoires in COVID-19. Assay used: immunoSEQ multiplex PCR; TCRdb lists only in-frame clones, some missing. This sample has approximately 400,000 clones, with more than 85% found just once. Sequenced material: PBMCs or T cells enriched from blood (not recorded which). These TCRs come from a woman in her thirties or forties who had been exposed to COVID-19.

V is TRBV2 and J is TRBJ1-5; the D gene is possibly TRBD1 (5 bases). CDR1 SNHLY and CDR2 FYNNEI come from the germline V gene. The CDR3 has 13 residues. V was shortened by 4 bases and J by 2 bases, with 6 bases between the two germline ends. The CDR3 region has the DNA TGTGCCAGCAGTGGCAGGGGCAATCAGCCCCAGCATTTT. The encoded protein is CASSGRGNQPQHF.

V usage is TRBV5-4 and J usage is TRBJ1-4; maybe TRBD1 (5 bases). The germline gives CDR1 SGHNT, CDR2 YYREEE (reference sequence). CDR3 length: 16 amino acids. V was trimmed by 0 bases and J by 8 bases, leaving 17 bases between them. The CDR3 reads CASSLGGGGLREKLFF. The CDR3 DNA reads TGTGCCAGCAGCTTGGGTGGTGGGGGGTTAAGAGAAAAACTGTTTTTT.

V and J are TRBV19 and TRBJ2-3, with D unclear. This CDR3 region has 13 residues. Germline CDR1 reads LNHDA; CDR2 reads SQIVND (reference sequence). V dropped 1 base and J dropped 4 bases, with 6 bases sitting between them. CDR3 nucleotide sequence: TGTGCCAGTAGTATAGGAGTTTCAGATACGCAGTATTTT. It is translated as CASSIGVSDTQYF.

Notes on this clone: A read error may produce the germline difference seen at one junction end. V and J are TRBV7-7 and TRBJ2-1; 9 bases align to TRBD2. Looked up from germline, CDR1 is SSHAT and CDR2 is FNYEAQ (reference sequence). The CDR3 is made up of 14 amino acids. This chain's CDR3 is CASSFAGGLNEQFF. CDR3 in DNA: TGTGCTAGCAGCTTTGCGGGAGGGCTCAATGAGCAGTTCTTC.

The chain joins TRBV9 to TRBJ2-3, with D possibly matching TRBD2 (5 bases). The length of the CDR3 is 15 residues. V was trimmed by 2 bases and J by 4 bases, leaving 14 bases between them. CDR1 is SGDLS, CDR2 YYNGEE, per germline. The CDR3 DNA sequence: TGTGCCAGCAGCGTCACTAGTATTGTCCCAGATACGCAGTATTTT. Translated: CASSVTSIVPDTQYF.

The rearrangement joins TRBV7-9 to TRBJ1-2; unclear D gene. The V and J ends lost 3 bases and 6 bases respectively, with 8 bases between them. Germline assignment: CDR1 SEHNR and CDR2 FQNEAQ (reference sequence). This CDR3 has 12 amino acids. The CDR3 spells CASSFSVDGYTF. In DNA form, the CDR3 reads TGTGCCAGCAGCTTTTCGGTGGATGGCTACACCTTC.

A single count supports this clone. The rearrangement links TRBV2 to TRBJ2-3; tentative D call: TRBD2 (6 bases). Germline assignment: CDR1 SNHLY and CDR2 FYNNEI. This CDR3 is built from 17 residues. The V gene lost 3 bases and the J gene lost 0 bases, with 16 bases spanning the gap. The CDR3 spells CASSERGARLSTDTQYF. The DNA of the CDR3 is TGTGCCAGCAGTGAGCGGGGCGCCCGATTAAGCACAGATACGCAGTATTTT.

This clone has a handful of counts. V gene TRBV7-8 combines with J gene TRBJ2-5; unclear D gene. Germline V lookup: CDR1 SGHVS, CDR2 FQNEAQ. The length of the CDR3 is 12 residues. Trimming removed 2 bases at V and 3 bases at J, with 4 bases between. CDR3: CASSLLEETQYF. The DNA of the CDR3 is TGTGCCAGCAGCTTATTAGAAGAGACCCAGTACTTC. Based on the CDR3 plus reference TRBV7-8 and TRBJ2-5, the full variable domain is GAGVSQSPRYKVAKRGQDVALRCDPISGHVSLFWYQQALGQGPEFLTYFQNEAQLDKSGLPSDRFFAERPEGSVSTLKIQRTQQEDSAVYLCASSLLEETQYFGPGTRLLVL.

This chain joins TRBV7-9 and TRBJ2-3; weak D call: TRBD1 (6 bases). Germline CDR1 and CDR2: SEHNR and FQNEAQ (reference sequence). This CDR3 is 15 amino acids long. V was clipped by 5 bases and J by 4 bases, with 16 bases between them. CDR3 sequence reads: CASSPTGNSPDTQYF. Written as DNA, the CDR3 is TGTGCCAGCAGCCCAACAGGGAATAGCCCAGATACGCAGTATTTT.

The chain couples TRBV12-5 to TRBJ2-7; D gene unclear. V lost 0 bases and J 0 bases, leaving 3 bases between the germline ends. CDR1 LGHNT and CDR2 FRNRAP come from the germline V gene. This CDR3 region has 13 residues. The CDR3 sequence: CASGLVLSYEQYF. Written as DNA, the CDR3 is TGTGCTAGTGGTTTGGTACTCTCCTACGAGCAGTACTTC.

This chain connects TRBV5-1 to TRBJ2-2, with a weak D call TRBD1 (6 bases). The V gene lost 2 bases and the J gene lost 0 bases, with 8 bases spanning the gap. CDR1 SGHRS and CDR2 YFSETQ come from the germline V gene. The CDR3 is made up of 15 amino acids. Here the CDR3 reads CASSFGTTNTGELFF. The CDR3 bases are TGCGCCAGCAGCTTCGGGACAACGAACACCGGGGAGCTGTTTTTT.

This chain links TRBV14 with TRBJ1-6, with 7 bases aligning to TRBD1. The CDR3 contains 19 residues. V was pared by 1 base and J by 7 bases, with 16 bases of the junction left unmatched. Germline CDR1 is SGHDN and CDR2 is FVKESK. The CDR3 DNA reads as TGTGCCAGCAGCCAAGCCTACGCGTCGACAGGGAATCGAAATTCACCCCTCCACTTT. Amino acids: CASSQAYASTGNRNSPLHF.

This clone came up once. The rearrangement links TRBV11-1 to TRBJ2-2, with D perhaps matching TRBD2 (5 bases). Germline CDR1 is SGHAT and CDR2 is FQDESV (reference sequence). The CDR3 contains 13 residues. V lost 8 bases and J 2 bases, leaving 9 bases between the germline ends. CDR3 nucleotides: TGTGCCAGCGCTCCGGGAAACACCGGGGAGCTGTTTTTT. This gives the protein CASAPGNTGELFF.

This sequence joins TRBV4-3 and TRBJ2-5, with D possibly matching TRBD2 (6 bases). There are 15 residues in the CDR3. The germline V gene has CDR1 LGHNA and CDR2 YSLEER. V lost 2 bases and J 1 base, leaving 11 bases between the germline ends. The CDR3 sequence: CASSQNSGAQETQYF. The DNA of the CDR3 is TGCGCCAGCAGCCAAAATAGCGGAGCCCAAGAGACCCAGTACTTC.

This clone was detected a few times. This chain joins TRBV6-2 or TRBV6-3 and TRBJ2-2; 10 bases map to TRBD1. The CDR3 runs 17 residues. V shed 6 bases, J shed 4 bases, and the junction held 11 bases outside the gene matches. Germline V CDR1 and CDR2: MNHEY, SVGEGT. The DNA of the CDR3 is TGTGCCAGCAGCCTTACTCGGACAGGGGGAGGCACCGGGGAGCTGTTTTTT. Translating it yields CASSLTRTGGGTGELFF.

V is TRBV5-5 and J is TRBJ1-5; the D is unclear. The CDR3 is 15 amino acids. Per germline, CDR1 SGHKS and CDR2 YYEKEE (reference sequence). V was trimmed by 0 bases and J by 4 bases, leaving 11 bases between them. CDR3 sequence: CASSLVSGGNQPQHF. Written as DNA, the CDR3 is TGTGCCAGCAGCTTGGTTTCTGGCGGAAATCAGCCCCAGCATTTT.

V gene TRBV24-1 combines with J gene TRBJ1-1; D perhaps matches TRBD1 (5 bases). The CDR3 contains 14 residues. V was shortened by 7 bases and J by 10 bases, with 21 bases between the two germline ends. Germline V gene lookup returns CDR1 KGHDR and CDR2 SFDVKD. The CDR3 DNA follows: TGTGCCACCAGCCCCGGCCCCGAGAGCCAGGGAGCTTTCTTT. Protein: CATSPGPESQGAFF.

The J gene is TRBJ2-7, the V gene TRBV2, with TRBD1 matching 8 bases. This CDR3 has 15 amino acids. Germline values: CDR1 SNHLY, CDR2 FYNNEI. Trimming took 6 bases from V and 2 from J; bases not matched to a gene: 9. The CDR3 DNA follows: TGTGCCAGCAGCCCGGACAGGGCGGCTACCTACGAGCAGTACTTC. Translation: CASSPDRAATYEQYF.

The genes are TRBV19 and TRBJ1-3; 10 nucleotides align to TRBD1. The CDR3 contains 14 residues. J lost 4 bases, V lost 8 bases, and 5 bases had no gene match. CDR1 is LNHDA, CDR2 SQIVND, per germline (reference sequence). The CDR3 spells CASQTGGFGNTIYF. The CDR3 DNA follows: TGTGCCAGTCAGACAGGGGGCTTCGGAAACACCATATATTTT.

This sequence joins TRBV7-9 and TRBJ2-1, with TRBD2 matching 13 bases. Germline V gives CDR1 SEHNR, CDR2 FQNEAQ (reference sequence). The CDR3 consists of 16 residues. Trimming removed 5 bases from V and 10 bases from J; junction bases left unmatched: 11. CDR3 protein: CASSQPRLAGGGEQFF. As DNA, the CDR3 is TGTGCCAGCAGCCAGCCCCGACTAGCGGGAGGCGGAGAGCAGTTCTTC.

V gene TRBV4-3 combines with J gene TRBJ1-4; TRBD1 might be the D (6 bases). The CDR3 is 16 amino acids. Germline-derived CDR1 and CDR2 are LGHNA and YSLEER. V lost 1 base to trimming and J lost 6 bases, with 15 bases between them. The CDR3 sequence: CASSQGSSRGYEKLFF. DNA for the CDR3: TGCGCCAGCAGCCAAGGGTCGTCCAGGGGATATGAAAAACTGTTTTTT.

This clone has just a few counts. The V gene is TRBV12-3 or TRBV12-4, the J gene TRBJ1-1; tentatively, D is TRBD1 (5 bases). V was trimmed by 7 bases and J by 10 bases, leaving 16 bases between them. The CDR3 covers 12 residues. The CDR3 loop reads CASIRGSIGAFF. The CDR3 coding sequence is TGTGCCAGCATAAGGGGTTCTATCGGAGCTTTCTTT.

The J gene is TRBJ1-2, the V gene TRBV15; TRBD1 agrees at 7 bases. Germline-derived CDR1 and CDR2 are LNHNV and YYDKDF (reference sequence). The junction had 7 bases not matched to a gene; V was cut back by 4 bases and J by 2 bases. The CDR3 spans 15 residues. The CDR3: CATSMTSTGNYGYTF. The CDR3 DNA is TGTGCCACCAGCATGACGTCGACAGGGAACTATGGCTACACCTTC.

CDR3: CAISDRAIGYTF. DNA of the CDR3: TGTGCCATCAGTGACAGGGCGATAGGCTACACCTTC. This sequence joins TRBV10-3 and TRBJ1-2, with D perhaps matching TRBD1 (5 bases). The V end was cut by 3 bases, the J end by 8 bases, with 10 bases between. The CDR3 runs to 12 residues. Germline V CDR1 and CDR2: ENHRY, SYGVKD.

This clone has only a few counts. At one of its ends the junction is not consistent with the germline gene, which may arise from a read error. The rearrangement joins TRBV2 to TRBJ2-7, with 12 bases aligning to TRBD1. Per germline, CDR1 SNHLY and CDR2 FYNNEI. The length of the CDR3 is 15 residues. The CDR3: CASSAGTGGSHEQYF. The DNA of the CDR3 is TGTGCCAGCAGCGCCGGGACAGGGGGCTCCCACGAGCAGTACTTC.